A single sample is the source of the 5 T cell receptor beta chains below, sequenced in a study of blood T cells in healthy people across ages (dated by TCRdb to about 2015). Library construction relied on 5' RACE. Sequencing instrument: Illumina HiSeq 2500. A second PCR of about 6 to 11 cycles was performed with a sample-barcoded 5' primer and a J-beta primer mix. TCRdb took the public reads, trimmed them with fastp at Q25, ran MiXCR for clone calling and kept in-frame beta chains. Here each entry gathers all rows of one CDR3 protein and keeps the most common genes and DNA. The sample records fewer than 750,000 distinct CDR3 sequences, 45% to 60% of which are singletons. About 13% of the sample is in the top ten clones. Sequences were obtained from blood. These receptors were taken from a woman older than 75 in good health.

This clonotype has ten or more counts. The V call is TRBV5-1, the J call TRBJ2-1; D gene ambiguous. The germline gives CDR1 SGHRS, CDR2 YFSETQ. The CDR3 length is 13 residues. The V end lost 4 bases, the J end lost 11 bases, and 16 bases lay between the germline ends. The CDR3 reads CASSPDPDSKQFF. The CDR3 DNA reads TGCGCCAGCAGCCCTGACCCAGATTCGAAGCAGTTCTTC. Together with reference TRBV5-1 and TRBJ2-1, the CDR3 gives the full variable domain: KAGVTQTPRYLIKTRGQQVTLSCSPISGHRSVSWYQQTPGQGLQFLFEYFSETQRNKGNFPGRFSGRQFSNSRSEMNVSTLELGDSALYLCASSPDPDSKQFFGPGTRLTVL.

The chain employs TRBV19 and TRBJ1-2, with D tentatively TRBD1 (5 bases). Germline CDR1 is LNHDA and CDR2 is SQIVND (reference sequence). Trimming shortened V by 7 bases and J by 8 bases, and 26 bases separated the two germline ends. CDR3 length: 16 residues. The CDR3 here is CASTPRIGGTVRGYTF. As DNA, the CDR3 is TGTGCCAGTACCCCGAGGATCGGGGGGACCGTGCGAGGCTACACCTTC. The full variable domain, completed using reference TRBV19 and TRBJ1-2, is DGGITQSPKYLFRKEGQNVTLSCEQNLNHDAMYWYRQDPGQGLRLIYYSQIVNDFQKGDIAEGYSVSREKKESFPLTVTSAQKNPTAFYLCASTPRIGGTVRGYTFGSGTRLTVV.

As to this clonotype: Given a much more abundant clone one base away, this may be a read error. This chain joins TRBV4-1 and TRBJ2-5; no clear D gene. Germline-derived CDR1 and CDR2 are MGHRA and YSYEKL. V gave up 0 bases and J gave up 11 bases, with 28 bases separating them. The CDR3 sequence is 18 residues long. In DNA form, the CDR3 reads TGCGCCAGCAGCCAAGAGGGCCCAGGTCAGATAATCTACAATGAGCAGTACTTC. Translated: CASSQEGPGQIIYNEQYF.

This chain links TRBV20-1 with TRBJ2-3, with TRBD2 identical over 10 bases. The CDR3 spans 17 residues. J lost 2 bases, V lost 1 base, and 9 bases had no gene match. Per the germline V gene, CDR1 is DFQATT and CDR2 is SNEGSKA (reference sequence). The CDR3 bases are TGCAGTGCTAGAGTCGCCTTAGCGGGGGGCCTCACAGATACGCAGTATTTT. This codes for CSARVALAGGLTDTQYF.

In its sample, this clonotype was seen many times. The chain uses TRBV4-2 and TRBJ2-3; D possibly corresponds to TRBD1 (6 bases). V shed 5 bases and J shed 0 bases, with 12 bases lying between them. Germline CDR1 and CDR2: LGHNA and YNFKEQ. CDR3 size: 15 residues. CDR3 region: CASSEGDSSTDTQYF. The CDR3 DNA follows: TGTGCCAGCAGCGAGGGGGATAGTAGCACAGATACGCAGTATTTT.